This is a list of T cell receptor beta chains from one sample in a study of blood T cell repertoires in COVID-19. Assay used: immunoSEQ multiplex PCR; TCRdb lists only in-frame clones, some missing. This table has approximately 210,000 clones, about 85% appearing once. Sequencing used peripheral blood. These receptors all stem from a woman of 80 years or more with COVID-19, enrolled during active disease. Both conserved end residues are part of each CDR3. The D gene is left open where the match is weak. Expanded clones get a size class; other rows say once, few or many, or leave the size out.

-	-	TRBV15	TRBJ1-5	TGTGCCACCAGCAGAGATCTAATTCAGCCCCAGCATTTT	CATSRDLIQPQHF
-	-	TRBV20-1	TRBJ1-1	TGCAGTGCTAGTCGCGTGGGGGGCACTGAAGCTTTCTTT	CSASRVGGTEAFF
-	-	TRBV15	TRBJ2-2	TGTGCCACCAGCAGAGATGTCCAGGGAGGAGGCACCGGGGAGCTGTTTTTT	CATSRDVQGGGTGELFF
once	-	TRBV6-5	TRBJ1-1	TGTGCCAGCAGTTCGACTTCTGCGTCCCTTAACGCTTTCTTT	CASSSTSASLNAFF
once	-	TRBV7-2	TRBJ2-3	TGTGCCAGCAGCTTTCTGACTAATACGCAGTATTTT	CASSFLTNTQYF
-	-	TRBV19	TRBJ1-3	TGTGCCAGTAGCACCCGACAGGGAAACACCATATATTTT	CASSTRQGNTIYF
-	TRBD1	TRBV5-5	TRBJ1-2	TGTGCCAGCAGCTTATGGGACAGGGATGGCTACACCTTC	CASSLWDRDGYTF
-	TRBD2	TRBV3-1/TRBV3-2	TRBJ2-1	TGTGCCAGCAGCCAAGCGGGGGGGAAGTTCTTC	CASSQAGGKFF
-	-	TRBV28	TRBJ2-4	TGTGCCAGCAGTTTAGTCGGCGGGGCAGGAGCCAAAAACATTCAGTACTTC	CASSLVGGAGAKNIQYF
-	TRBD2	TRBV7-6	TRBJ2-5	TGTGCCAGCAGCTCGACCCGGGGGGAAGAGACCCAGTACTTC	CASSSTRGEETQYF
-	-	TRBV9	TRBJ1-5	TGTGCCAGCAGCGTAGAAGGGGGACAGCCCCAGCATTTT	CASSVEGGQPQHF
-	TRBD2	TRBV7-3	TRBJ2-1	TGTGCCAGCAGCTTTAGCGGGGGGCCGGCTTGGGAGCAGTTCTTC	CASSFSGGPAWEQFF
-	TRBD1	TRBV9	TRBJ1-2	TGTGCCAGCAGCGGACAGGGGGCGTTAAGCTATGGCTACACCTTC	CASSGQGALSYGYTF
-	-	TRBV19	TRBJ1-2	TGTGCAGTCCGGAGTGGGTCGGGCTATGGCTACACCTTC	CAVRSGSGYGYTF
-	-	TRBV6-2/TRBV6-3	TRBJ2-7	TGTGCCAGCAGTTATTTAGTTCGGGGGTACGAGCAGTACTTC	CASSYLVRGYEQYF
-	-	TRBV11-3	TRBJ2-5	TGTGCCAGCAGCCCCCGTCGGGGGGCCAGCAACCAAGAGACCCAGTACTTC	CASSPRRGASNQETQYF
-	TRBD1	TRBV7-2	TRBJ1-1	TGTGCCAGCAGCTCCAAGGGGGCTGGAACTGAAGCTTTCTTT	CASSSKGAGTEAFF
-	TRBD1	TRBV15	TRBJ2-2	TGTGCCACCAGCAGCCTCCGGGACAGTAGCACCGGGGAGCTGTTTTTT	CATSSLRDSSTGELFF
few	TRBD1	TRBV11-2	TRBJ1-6	TGTGCCAGCAGCTTATCGGCCACCGGGACAGTTCGTTCACCCCTCCACTTT	CASSLSATGTVRSPLHF
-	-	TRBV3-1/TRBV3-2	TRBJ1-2	TGTGCCAGCAGCCAATTGCAAGGGGATGGCTACACCTTC	CASSQLQGDGYTF
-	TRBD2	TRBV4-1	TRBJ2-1	TGCGCCAGCAGCCATCTAGGACTAGCGGGGAAATCCTACAATGAGCAGTTCTTC	CASSHLGLAGKSYNEQFF
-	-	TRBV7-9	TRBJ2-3	TGTGCCAGCAGCTTAGACGGCGGGGCTAGCACAGATACGCAGTATTTT	CASSLDGGASTDTQYF
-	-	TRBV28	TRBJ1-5	TGTGCCAGCACCCCGAGGGGGACTAGCAATCAGCCCCAGCATTTT	CASTPRGTSNQPQHF